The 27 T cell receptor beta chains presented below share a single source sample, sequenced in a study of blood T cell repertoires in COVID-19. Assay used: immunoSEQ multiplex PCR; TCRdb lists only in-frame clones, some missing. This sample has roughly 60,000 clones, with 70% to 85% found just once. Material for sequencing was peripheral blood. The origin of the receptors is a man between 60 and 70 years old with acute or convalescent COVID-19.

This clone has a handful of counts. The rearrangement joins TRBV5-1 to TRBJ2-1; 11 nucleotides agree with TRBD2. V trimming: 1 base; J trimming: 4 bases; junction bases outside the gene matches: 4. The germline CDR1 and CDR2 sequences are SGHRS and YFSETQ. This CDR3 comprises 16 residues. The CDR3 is CASSLTSGGPYNEQFF. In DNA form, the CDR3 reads TGCGCCAGCAGCTTGACTAGCGGGGGTCCTTACAATGAGCAGTTCTTC.

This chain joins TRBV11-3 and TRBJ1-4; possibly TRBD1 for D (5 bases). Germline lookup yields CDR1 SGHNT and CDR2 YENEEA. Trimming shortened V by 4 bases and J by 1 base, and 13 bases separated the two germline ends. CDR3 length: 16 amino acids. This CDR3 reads CASSSPAGGTNEKLFF. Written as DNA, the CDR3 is TGTGCCAGCAGCTCCCCGGCGGGGGGAACTAATGAAAAACTGTTTTTT.

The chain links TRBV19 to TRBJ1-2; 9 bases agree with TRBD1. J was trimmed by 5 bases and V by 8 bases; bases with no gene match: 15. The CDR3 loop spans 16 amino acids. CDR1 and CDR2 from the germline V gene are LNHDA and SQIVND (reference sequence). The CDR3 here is CASVVTKEGQGYGYTF. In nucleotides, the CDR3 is TGTGCCAGTGTCGTGACGAAAGAGGGACAGGGTTATGGCTACACCTTC.

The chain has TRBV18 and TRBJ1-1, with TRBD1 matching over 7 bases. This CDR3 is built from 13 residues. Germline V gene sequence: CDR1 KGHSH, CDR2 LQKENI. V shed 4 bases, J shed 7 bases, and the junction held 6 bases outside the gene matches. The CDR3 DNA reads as TGTGCCAGCTCACGAAACCGGGACAGTGAAGCTTTCTTT. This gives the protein CASSRNRDSEAFF.

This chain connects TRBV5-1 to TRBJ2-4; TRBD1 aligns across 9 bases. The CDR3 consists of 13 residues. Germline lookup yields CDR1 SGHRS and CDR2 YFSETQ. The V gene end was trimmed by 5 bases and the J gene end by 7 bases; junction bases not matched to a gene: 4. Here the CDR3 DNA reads TGCGCCAGCAGTTTACAGGGGGCCAACATTCAGTACTTC. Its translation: CASSLQGANIQYF.

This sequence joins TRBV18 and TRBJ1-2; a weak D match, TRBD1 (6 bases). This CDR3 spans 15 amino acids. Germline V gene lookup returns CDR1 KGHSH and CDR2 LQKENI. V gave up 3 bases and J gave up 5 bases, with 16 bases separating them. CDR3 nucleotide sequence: TGTGCCAGCTCACCCGACGGACAGACCGGGTATGGCTACACCTTC. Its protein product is CASSPDGQTGYGYTF.

DNA of the CDR3: TGTGCCAGCAGCCTCTTCGAAGGCAGGGTAAGATACACTGAAGCTTTCTTT. Protein: CASSLFEGRVRYTEAFF. This sequence joins TRBV7-9 and TRBJ1-1; a weak D match, TRBD1 (5 bases). The CDR3 runs to 17 residues. The V and J ends lost 5 bases and 3 bases respectively, with 22 bases between them. Germline CDR1 reads SEHNR; CDR2 reads FQNEAQ (reference sequence).

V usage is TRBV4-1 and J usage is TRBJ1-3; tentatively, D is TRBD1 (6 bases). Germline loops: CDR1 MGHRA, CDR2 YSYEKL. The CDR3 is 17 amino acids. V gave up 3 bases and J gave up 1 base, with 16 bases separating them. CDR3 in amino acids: CASSHASGHQSGNTIYF. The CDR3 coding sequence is TGCGCCAGCAGCCATGCCTCGGGACACCAATCTGGAAACACCATATATTTT.

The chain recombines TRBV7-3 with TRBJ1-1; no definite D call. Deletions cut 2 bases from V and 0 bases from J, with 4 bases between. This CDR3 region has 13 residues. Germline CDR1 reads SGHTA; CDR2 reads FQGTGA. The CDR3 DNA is TGTGCCAGCAGCTTAGAGGTGAACACTGAAGCTTTCTTT. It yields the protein CASSLEVNTEAFF.

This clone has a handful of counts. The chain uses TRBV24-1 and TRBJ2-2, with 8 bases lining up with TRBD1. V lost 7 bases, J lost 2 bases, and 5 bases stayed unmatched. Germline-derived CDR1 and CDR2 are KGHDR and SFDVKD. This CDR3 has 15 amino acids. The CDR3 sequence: CATRKTGDNTGELFF. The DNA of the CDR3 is TGTGCCACCAGGAAGACAGGGGATAACACCGGGGAGCTGTTTTTT.

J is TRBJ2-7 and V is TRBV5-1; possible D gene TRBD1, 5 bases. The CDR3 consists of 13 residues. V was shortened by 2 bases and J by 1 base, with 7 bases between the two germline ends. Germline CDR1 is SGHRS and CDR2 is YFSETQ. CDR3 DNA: TGCGCCAGCAGCTTCCAGGGTTCCTACGAGCAGTACTTC. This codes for CASSFQGSYEQYF. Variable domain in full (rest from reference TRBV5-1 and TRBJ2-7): KAGVTQTPRYLIKTRGQQVTLSCSPISGHRSVSWYQQTPGQGLQFLFEYFSETQRNKGNFPGRFSGRQFSNSRSEMNVSTLELGDSALYLCASSFQGSYEQYFGPGTRLTVT.

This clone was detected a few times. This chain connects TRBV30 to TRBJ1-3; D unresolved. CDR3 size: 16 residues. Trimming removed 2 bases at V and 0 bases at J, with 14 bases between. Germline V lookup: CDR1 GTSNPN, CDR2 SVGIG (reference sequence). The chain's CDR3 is CAWSRLSEGSGNTIYF. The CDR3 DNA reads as TGTGCCTGGAGTAGGTTGTCCGAGGGCTCTGGAAACACCATATATTTT.

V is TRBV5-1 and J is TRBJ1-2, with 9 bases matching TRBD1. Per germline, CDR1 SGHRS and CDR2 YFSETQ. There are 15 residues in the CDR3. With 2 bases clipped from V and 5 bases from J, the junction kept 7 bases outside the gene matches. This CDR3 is CASSFSRTGDYGYTF. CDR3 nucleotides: TGCGCCAGCAGCTTCTCGCGGACAGGGGATTATGGCTACACCTTC.

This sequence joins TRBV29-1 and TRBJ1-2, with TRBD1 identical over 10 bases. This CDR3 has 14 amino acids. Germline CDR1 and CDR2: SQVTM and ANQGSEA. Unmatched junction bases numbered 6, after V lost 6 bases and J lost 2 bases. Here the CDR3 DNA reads TGCAGCGTCCTACCGGGACAGGGGAACTATGGCTACACCTTC. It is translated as CSVLPGQGNYGYTF.

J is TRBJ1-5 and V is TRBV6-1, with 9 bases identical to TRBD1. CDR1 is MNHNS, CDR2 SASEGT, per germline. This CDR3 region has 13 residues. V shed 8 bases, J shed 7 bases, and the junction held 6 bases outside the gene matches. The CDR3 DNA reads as TGTGCCAGCCGGGACAGGGTTGTACAGCCCCAGCATTTT. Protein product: CASRDRVVQPQHF.

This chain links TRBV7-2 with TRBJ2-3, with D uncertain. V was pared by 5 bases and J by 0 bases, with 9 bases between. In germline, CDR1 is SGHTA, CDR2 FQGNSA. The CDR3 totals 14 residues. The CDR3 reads CASSRAASTDTQYF. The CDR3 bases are TGTGCCAGCAGCCGTGCGGCTAGCACAGATACGCAGTATTTT. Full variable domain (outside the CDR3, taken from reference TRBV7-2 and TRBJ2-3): GAGVSQSPSNKVTEKGKDVELRCDPISGHTALYWYRQSLGQGLEFLIYFQGNSAPDKSGLPSDRFSAERTGGSVSTLTIQRTQQEDSAVYLCASSRAASTDTQYFGPGTRLTVL.

CDR3 in DNA: TGTGCCGGACAGGGGGGCGCTGAAGCTTTCTTT. Translation: CAGQGGAEAFF. The V and J genes are TRBV2 and TRBJ1-1, with 10 bases lining up with TRBD1. The CDR3 has 11 amino acids. V lost 11 bases to trimming and J lost 6 bases; unmatched junction nucleotides: 3. Germline CDR1 is SNHLY and CDR2 is FYNNEI.

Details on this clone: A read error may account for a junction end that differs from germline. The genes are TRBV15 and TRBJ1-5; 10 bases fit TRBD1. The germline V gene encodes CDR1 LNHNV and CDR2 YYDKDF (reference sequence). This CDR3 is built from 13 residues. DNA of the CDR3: TGTGCCACCAGCAGACTTCTAGGGACAGGGGTGGATTTT. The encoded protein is CATSRLLGTGVDF.

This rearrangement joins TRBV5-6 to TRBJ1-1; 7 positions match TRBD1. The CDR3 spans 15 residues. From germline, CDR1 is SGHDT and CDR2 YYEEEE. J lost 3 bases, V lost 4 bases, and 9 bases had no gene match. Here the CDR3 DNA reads TGTGCCAGCAGCACCTACAGGGGCTTCTACACTGAAGCTTTCTTT. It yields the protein CASSTYRGFYTEAFF.

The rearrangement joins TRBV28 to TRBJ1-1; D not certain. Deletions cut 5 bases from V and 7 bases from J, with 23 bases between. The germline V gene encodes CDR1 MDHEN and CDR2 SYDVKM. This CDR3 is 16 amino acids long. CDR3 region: CASSSGPARVSFEAFF. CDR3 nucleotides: TGTGCCAGCAGTAGTGGGCCCGCGAGGGTTTCATTTGAAGCTTTCTTT.

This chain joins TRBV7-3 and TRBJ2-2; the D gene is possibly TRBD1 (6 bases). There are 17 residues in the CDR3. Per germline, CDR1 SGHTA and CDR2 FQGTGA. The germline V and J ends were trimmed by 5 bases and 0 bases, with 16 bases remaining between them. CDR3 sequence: CASSPRGLGSNTGELFF. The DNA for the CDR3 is TGTGCCAGCAGCCCTAGGGGGTTAGGGTCGAACACCGGGGAGCTGTTTTTT.

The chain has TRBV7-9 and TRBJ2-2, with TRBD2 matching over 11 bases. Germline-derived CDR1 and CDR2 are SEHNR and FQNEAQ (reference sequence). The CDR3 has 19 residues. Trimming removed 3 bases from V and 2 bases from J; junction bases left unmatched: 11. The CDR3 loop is CASSLLGLAGGPNTGELFF. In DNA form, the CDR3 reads TGTGCCAGCAGCTTGCTTGGGCTAGCGGGGGGCCCAAACACCGGGGAGCTGTTTTTT.

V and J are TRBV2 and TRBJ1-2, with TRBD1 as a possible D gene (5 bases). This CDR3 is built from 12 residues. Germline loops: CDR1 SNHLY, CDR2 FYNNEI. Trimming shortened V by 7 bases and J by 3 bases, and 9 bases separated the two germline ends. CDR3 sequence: CASKQADYGYTF. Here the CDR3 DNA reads TGTGCCAGCAAACAGGCGGACTATGGCTACACCTTC.

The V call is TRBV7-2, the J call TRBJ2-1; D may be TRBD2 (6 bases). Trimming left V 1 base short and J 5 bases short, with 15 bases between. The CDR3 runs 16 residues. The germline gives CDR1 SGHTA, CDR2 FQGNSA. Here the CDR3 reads CASSLGWASVDNEQFF. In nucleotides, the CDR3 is TGTGCCAGCAGCTTAGGATGGGCTAGCGTAGACAATGAGCAGTTCTTC.

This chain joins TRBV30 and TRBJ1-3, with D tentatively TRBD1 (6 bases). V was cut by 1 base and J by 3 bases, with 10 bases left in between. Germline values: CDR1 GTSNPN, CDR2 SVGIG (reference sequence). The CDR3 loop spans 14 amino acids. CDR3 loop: CAWSDTGYGNTIYF. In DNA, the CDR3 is TGTGCCTGGAGTGATACAGGGTATGGAAACACCATATATTTT.

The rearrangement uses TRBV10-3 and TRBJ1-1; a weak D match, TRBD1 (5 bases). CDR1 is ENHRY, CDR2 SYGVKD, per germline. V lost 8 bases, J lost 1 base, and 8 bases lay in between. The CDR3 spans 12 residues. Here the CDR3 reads CAIGRGNTEAFF. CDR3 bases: TGTGCCATCGGGAGGGGGAACACTGAAGCTTTCTTT.

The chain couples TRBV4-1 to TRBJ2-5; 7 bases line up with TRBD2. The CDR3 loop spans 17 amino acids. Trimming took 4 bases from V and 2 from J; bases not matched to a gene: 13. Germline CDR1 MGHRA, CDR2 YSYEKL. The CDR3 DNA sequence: TGCGCCAGCAGCCTCGCAGGATTTCGCGGGGGTCAAGAGACCCAGTACTTC. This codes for CASSLAGFRGGQETQYF.